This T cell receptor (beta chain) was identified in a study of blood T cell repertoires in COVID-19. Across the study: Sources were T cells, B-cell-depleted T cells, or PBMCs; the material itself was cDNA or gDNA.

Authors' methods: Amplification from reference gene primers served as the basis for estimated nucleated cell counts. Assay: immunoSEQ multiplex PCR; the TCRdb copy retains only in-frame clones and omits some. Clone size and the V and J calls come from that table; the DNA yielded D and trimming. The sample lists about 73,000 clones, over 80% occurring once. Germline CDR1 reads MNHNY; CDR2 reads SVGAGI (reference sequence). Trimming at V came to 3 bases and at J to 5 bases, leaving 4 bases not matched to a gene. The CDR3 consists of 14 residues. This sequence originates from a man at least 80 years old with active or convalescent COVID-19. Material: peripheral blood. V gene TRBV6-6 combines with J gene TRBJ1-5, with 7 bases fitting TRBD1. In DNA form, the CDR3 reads TGTGCCAGCAGTTATGGGGACAGCTATCAGCCCCAGCATTTT. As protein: CASSYGDSYQPQHF.